This TCR beta chain was recorded in a study of shared clonotypes between healthy human individuals. The wider study: Used for every donor were three CD4 naive, three CD4 memory, two CD8 naive and one CD8 memory plate. General study results and limits: Among a handful of donors, roughly 5% of naive CD4 clonotypes were found in common. Generally, naive subsets came out with larger estimated richness than memory subsets.

J lost 2 bases, V lost 10 bases, and 7 bases had no gene match. Per germline, CDR1 ENHRY and CDR2 SYGVKD. This CDR3 comprises 13 residues. The input for sorted-subset replicate PCRs was around 200 ng DNA, 30,000 or so T cell genomes. The data were produced by immunoSEQ multiplex PCR, yet TCRdb's version contains in-frame clones alone and is incomplete. The sample carries about 980,000 clones, roughly 72% recorded once. With regard to this clone: Its specificity is unknown.

The source of this sequence is a man younger than 30 in good health. The sample comprised memory CD4+ T cells sorted from blood. Subset reported: CD45RA-negative fraction. V is TRBV10-3 and J is TRBJ2-5; the match to TRBD1 covers 7 bases. CDR3 coding DNA: TGTGCCACCGGAAGGACAGGACAAGAGACCCAGTACTTC. This encodes CATGRTGQETQYF.